The 15 T cell receptor beta chains presented below share a single source sample, sequenced in a study of T cells in Graves' hyperthyroidism and ophthalmopathy. Authors of the study amplified TCR beta CDR3 regions from RNA transcripts. The HTBI primer set was used in a first-round RT-PCR of the TCR CDR3. TCRdb redid the calling of the multiplex PCR reads with MiXCR, one entry per CDR3 protein. The table has about 96,000 distinct CDR3 sequences, about 51% seen once; the top ten hold 25% to 30%. Input material: blood. The receptors were gathered from a woman aged 40 to 50 with Graves' hyperthyroidism.

The chain employs TRBV5-4 and TRBJ1-6; 7 bases map to TRBD1. This CDR3 is 14 amino acids long. Germline CDR1 SGHNT, CDR2 YYREEE (reference sequence). After removal of 1 base from V and 8 bases from J, the junction contained 3 bases not matched to a gene. CDR3 sequence reads: CASSLYRGYSPLHF. CDR3 DNA sequence: TGTGCCAGCAGCTTGTACAGGGGATATTCACCCCTCCACTTT.

This clonotype appeared a single time. This chain uses TRBV24-1 with TRBJ2-3; D may correspond to TRBD1 or TRBD2 (6 bases each). CDR1 is KGHDR, CDR2 SFDVKD, per germline. The CDR3 runs to 16 residues. The V end lost 4 bases, the J end lost 4 bases, and 17 bases lay between the germline ends. The CDR3 DNA reads TGTGCCACCAGTGAAGCGGGCGGAGGGGGACCAGATACGCAGTATTTT. Protein sequence: CATSEAGGGGPDTQYF.

The genes are TRBV29-1 and TRBJ2-5; 9 bases line up with TRBD1. This CDR3 region has 12 residues. Looked up from germline, CDR1 is SQVTM and CDR2 is ANQGSEA. Trimming removed 6 bases from V and 4 bases from J; junction bases left unmatched: 3. DNA for the CDR3: TGCAGCGTACAGGGGGCGAGAGAGACCCAGTACTTC. This gives the protein CSVQGARETQYF.

The chain couples TRBV29-1 to TRBJ1-4, with TRBD1 identical over 8 bases. The ends lost 1 base at V and 2 bases at J; junction bases unmatched: 0. Per germline, CDR1 SQVTM and CDR2 ANQGSEA. CDR3 length equals 14 residues. The CDR3 DNA reads as TGCAGCGTTGAAGCAGGGGGCACTAATGAAAAACTGTTTTTT. Its protein product is CSVEAGGTNEKLFF.

The rearrangement joins TRBV7-2 to TRBJ2-2; 8 positions agree with TRBD1. The CDR3 has 15 residues. The trim removed 1 base at V and 5 bases at J, leaving 3 bases unmatched. Per the germline V gene, CDR1 is SGHTA and CDR2 is FQGNSA. Here the CDR3 reads CASSLGRGLTGELFF. The CDR3 DNA follows: TGTGCCAGCAGCTTAGGCAGGGGGCTGACCGGGGAGCTGTTTTTT.

This clonotype was seen at least ten times. The rearrangement links TRBV10-2 to TRBJ1-5; D gene ambiguous. The CDR3 length is 8 residues. Per germline, CDR1 WSHSY and CDR2 SAAADI. Trimming took 8 bases from V and 7 from J, leaving 0 bases between them. CDR3 region: CASQPQHF. CDR3 nucleotides: TGCGCCAGCCAGCCCCAGCATTTT.

The chain carries TRBV6-5 and TRBJ2-3; D is unresolved. V was trimmed by 6 bases and J by 2 bases, leaving 9 bases between them. The germline CDR1 and CDR2 sequences are MNHEY and SVGAGI. The CDR3 length is 13 residues. CDR3 residues: CASRSADTDTQYF. In nucleotides, the CDR3 is TGTGCCAGCAGGTCGGCGGACACAGATACGCAGTATTTT.

A note on this clonotype: The junction departs from the called germline gene at one end, perhaps through a read error. This chain joins TRBV5-1 and TRBJ2-6; TRBD1 is a possible D gene (5 bases). The length of the CDR3 is 13 residues. Germline CDR1 and CDR2: SGHRS and YFSETQ. CDR3 in amino acids: CASRLTGANVLTF. In nucleotides, the CDR3 is TGTGCCAGCAGGCTCACAGGCGCCAACGTCCTGACTTTC.

This clonotype was counted ten times or more. The genes are TRBV9 and TRBJ1-2; 7 positions agree with TRBD1. Germline loops: CDR1 SGDLS, CDR2 YYNGEE. Trimming at V came to 0 bases and at J to 0 bases, leaving 2 bases not matched to a gene. The CDR3 covers 15 residues. CDR3 protein: CASSVGDSANYGYTF. The CDR3 coding sequence is TGTGCCAGCAGCGTAGGGGACAGCGCTAACTATGGCTACACCTTC.

The genes are TRBV29-1 and TRBJ2-2; tentative D call: TRBD2 (7 bases). Germline V gene sequence: CDR1 SQVTM, CDR2 ANQGSEA. Trimming stripped 8 bases from V and 2 bases from J, with 15 bases between. The CDR3 has 14 amino acids. The CDR3 reads CSQGGAANTGELFF. The DNA of the CDR3 is TGCAGCCAAGGGGGGGCGGCAAACACCGGGGAGCTGTTTTTT.

Concerning this clonotype itself: A clone one base away is much larger, so this may be a read error. This sequence joins TRBV20-1 and TRBJ2-5; 7 nucleotides agree with TRBD1. With V trimmed by 5 bases and J by 4 bases, 13 bases remained unmatched. The CDR3 contains 15 residues. From germline, CDR1 is DFQATT and CDR2 SNEGSKA (reference sequence). CDR3 DNA sequence: TGCAGTGCTGGGGAGATCCGGGACAGACCAGAGACCCAGTACTTC. Protein sequence: CSAGEIRDRPETQYF.

This chain links TRBV7-8 with TRBJ2-7; 9 bases agree with TRBD2. V gave up 1 base and J gave up 0 bases; unmatched junction bases: 4. CDR1 and CDR2 (germline): SGHVS, FQNEAQ. This CDR3 has 16 amino acids. CDR3 DNA sequence: TGTGCCAGCAGCTTAGGATCTAGCGGGGCCTCCTACGAGCAGTACTTC. This gives the protein CASSLGSSGASYEQYF.

The chain has TRBV7-8 and TRBJ2-5, with a weak D call TRBD2 (6 bases). This CDR3 has 12 residues. CDR1 is SGHVS and CDR2 is FQNEAQ in the germline V gene. The V end was cut by 5 bases, the J end by 4 bases, with 8 bases between. CDR3 protein: CASSPGVETQYF. The CDR3 nucleotides read TGTGCCAGCAGCCCGGGGGTAGAGACCCAGTACTTC.

This rearrangement joins TRBV2 to TRBJ1-3; D gene unclear. Trimming pared 7 bases from V and 7 bases from J, leaving 14 bases between. The CDR3 sequence is 13 residues long. CDR1 is SNHLY and CDR2 is FYNNEI in the germline V gene. The CDR3 sequence: CASMGDSFNTIYF. Here the CDR3 DNA reads TGTGCCAGCATGGGAGACTCGTTCAACACCATATATTTT.

This clonotype has a count of ten or more. The chain couples TRBV20-1 to TRBJ1-5, with D tentatively TRBD1 (5 bases). This CDR3 has 16 residues. Germline CDR1 and CDR2: DFQATT and SNEGSKA (reference sequence). V lost 4 bases to trimming and J lost 2 bases, with 18 bases between them. The chain's CDR3 is CSATGLTGPRNQPQHF. As DNA, the CDR3 is TGCAGTGCTACAGGTCTTACGGGACCGCGCAATCAGCCCCAGCATTTT.